This TCR beta chain derives from a study of TIL therapy for anti-PD-1-resistant metastatic lung cancer. At the level of the study: Patients then received nivolumab; progressors got lymphodepletion, TIL and IL-2.

V lost 4 bases to trimming and J lost 4 bases; unmatched junction nucleotides: 11. From germline, CDR1 is SGHRS and CDR2 YFSETQ. CDR3 length: 16 residues. This was the immunoSEQ v3 assay. Measured with immunoSEQ multiplex PCR; TCRdb has only the in-frame clones, and not every one. The data contain around 59,000 clones, roughly two thirds of them singletons. The time point is: pre-treatment sample, taken before nivolumab and TIL therapy. V usage is TRBV5-1 and J usage is TRBJ2-5; 9 nucleotides agree with TRBD1. Sequencing was performed on blood, taken at baseline. The clonotype comes from a person aged 30 to 80 with non-small cell lung cancer. The CDR3 DNA is TGCGCCAGCAGCCGCGGACAGGGGACACTCCGAGAGACCCAGTACTTC. Protein sequence: CASSRGQGTLRETQYF.